These 25 T cell receptor beta chains came from one sample sequenced in a study of cytomegalovirus exposure and HLA in healthy donors. PCR involved 60 Vbeta and 13 Jbeta primers. Sequencing used immunoSEQ multiplex PCR; TCRdb keeps in-frame clones, though not all of them. This sample has 210,000 or so clones, with 75% to 80% found just once. The sample comprised PBMCs. Receptors were obtained from a young man in good health and CMV-seronegative.

The V and J genes are TRBV7-6 and TRBJ2-2, with 7 bases that match TRBD2. This CDR3 comprises 16 residues. Trimming removed 4 bases from V and 5 bases from J; junction bases left unmatched: 10. The germline V gene encodes CDR1 SGHVS and CDR2 FNYEAQ. The CDR3 sequence: CASSSRDGGGTGELFF. The DNA for the CDR3 is TGTGCCAGCAGCTCCCGGGACGGCGGGGGAACCGGGGAGCTGTTTTTT.

The chain links TRBV20-1 to TRBJ2-3; 7 positions match TRBD1. Per germline, CDR1 DFQATT and CDR2 SNEGSKA (reference sequence). The V segment lost 6 bases and the J segment 9 bases; nucleotides outside the gene matches: 6. The CDR3 is made up of 11 amino acids. The CDR3 region is CSASGQATQYF. The CDR3 bases are TGCAGTGCGTCCGGACAGGCAACGCAGTATTTT.

The CDR3 loop is CAYTGLAEETQYF. The CDR3 DNA reads as TGTGCCTACACCGGACTAGCGGAAGAGACCCAGTACTTC. This rearrangement joins TRBV30 to TRBJ2-5, with 10 bases fitting TRBD2. V trimming: 7 bases; J trimming: 3 bases; junction bases outside the gene matches: 5. This CDR3 is built from 13 residues. Germline values: CDR1 GTSNPN, CDR2 SVGIG (reference sequence).

The gene calls are TRBV2 and TRBJ2-3; D is ambiguous. Between the trimmed V and J ends, which lost 4 bases and 2 bases, there was a span of 16 bases. From germline, CDR1 is SNHLY and CDR2 FYNNEI. The CDR3 extends over 16 amino acids. This chain's CDR3 is CASSGESRVVTDTQYF. The CDR3, as DNA: TGTGCCAGCAGTGGAGAATCACGGGTGGTCACAGATACGCAGTATTTT.

The chain recombines TRBV18 with TRBJ2-2; no definite D call. This CDR3 has 16 amino acids. From germline, CDR1 is KGHSH and CDR2 LQKENI. V lost 6 bases and J lost 2, with 16 bases in between. DNA for the CDR3: TGTGCCAGCTCGACCACAGCCCCCCCTAACACCGGGGAGCTGTTTTTT. This sequence encodes CASSTTAPPNTGELFF.

This clone was observed a handful of times. The rearrangement uses TRBV6-1 and TRBJ2-5; TRBD1 agrees at 7 bases. V was clipped by 6 bases and J by 5 bases; unmatched bases: 6. This CDR3 region has 13 residues. The V gene's germline CDR1 is MNHNS and CDR2 SASEGT. The CDR3 DNA sequence: TGTGCCAGCAGATACAGGGGAGAGGAGACCCAGTACTTC. Protein product: CASRYRGEETQYF.

The chain is built from TRBV29-1 and TRBJ2-1, with D maybe TRBD2 (6 bases). This CDR3 is built from 13 residues. Per germline, CDR1 SQVTM and CDR2 ANQGSEA. V lost 6 bases and J 6 bases, leaving 15 bases between the germline ends. The CDR3 spells CSVGGVNFNEQFF. CDR3 nucleotide sequence: TGCAGCGTAGGCGGGGTTAATTTCAATGAGCAGTTCTTC.

The chain is built from TRBV5-6 and TRBJ1-2, with D possibly TRBD1 on 5 matching bases. CDR1 and CDR2 (germline): SGHDT, YYEEEE. CDR3 length: 16 amino acids. Trimming took 5 bases from V and 5 from J, leaving 22 bases between them. For the CDR3, the DNA is TGTGCCAGCAGTTCTGGGGCAAACCCTCTTTGGTATGGCTACACCTTC. Translated, it gives CASSSGANPLWYGYTF. Supplemented by reference TRBV5-6 and TRBJ1-2, the full variable domain reads DAGVTQSPTHLIKTRGQQVTLRCSPKSGHDTVSWYQQALGQGPQFIFQYYEEEERQRGNFPDRFSGHQFPNYSSELNVNALLLGDSALYLCASSSGANPLWYGYTFGSGTRLTVV.

The chain combines TRBV5-4 with TRBJ1-1; TRBD1 agrees at 9 bases. V dropped 4 bases and J dropped 5; count of bases not matched to a gene: 6. This CDR3 is built from 14 residues. CDR1 SGHNT and CDR2 YYREEE come from the germline V gene (reference sequence). CDR3 bases: TGTGCCAGCAGCACGGGACAGGGTCGTACTGAAGCTTTCTTT. As protein: CASSTGQGRTEAFF.

The sample holds a few counts of this clone. The chain employs TRBV5-6 and TRBJ2-2, with D maybe TRBD1 (5 bases). The CDR3 extends over 15 amino acids. V dropped 4 bases and J dropped 0 bases, with 10 bases sitting between them. CDR1 SGHDT and CDR2 YYEEEE come from the germline V gene. In DNA, the CDR3 is TGTGCCAGCAGCATACAGGAGACGAACACCGGGGAGCTGTTTTTT. Its protein is CASSIQETNTGELFF.

Only one count was recorded for this clone. The V call is TRBV4-3, the J call TRBJ1-6; a weak D match, TRBD1 (6 bases). Germline V CDR1 and CDR2: LGHNA, YSLEER. The CDR3 consists of 14 residues. Trimming removed 8 bases at V and 8 bases at J, with 16 bases between. The CDR3 spells CASSTRGGHSPLHF. The CDR3 nucleotides are TGCGCCAGCTCCACGCGGGGGGGCCATTCACCCCTCCACTTT.

In its sample, this clone was seen a few times. The CDR3 DNA reads TGTGCCAGCAGCTTAGACCGGGACTTTCACTACGAGCAGTACTTC. It specifies CASSLDRDFHYEQYF. This chain joins TRBV7-8 and TRBJ2-7, with D possibly matching TRBD2 (6 bases). Germline lookup yields CDR1 SGHVS and CDR2 FQNEAQ. The germline V and J ends were trimmed by 1 base and 3 bases, with 13 bases remaining between them. This CDR3 has 15 amino acids.

This clone appeared a single time. The J gene is TRBJ1-5, the V gene TRBV2; 8 nucleotides match TRBD1. Germline CDR1 is SNHLY and CDR2 is FYNNEI. The CDR3 sequence is 15 residues long. Trimming removed 5 bases from V and 2 bases from J; junction bases left unmatched: 5. The CDR3 DNA follows: TGTGCCAGCAGTCCCAGGGGGCATGGCAATCAGCCCCAGCATTTT. This sequence encodes CASSPRGHGNQPQHF.

The chain is built from TRBV6-1 and TRBJ2-5; maybe TRBD2 (6 bases). The CDR3 length is 14 residues. CDR1 is MNHNS, CDR2 SASEGT, per germline. V gave up 8 bases and J gave up 5 bases, with 18 bases separating them. The CDR3 here is CASGLAGRMETQYF. As DNA, the CDR3 is TGTGCCAGCGGTCTAGCAGGGAGGATGGAGACCCAGTACTTC.

About this clone itself: The sample contains more than one DNA sequence encoding this CDR3. The V call is TRBV28, the J call TRBJ2-7; perhaps TRBD2 as D (5 bases). Trimming shortened V by 6 bases and J by 6 bases, and 15 bases separated the two germline ends. Germline values: CDR1 MDHEN, CDR2 SYDVKM. This CDR3 contains 13 residues. CDR3 sequence reads: CASRGGGPGEQYF. Written as DNA, the CDR3 is TGTGCCAGCAGAGGAGGAGGCCCAGGCGAGCAGTACTTC.

As regards this clone: At one end the junction does not follow the germline gene, possibly because of a read error. This sample includes further DNA sequences coding for the same CDR3. CDR3 nucleotide sequence: TGCGCCTGGAGACAGTACCAAGAGACCCAGTACTTC. This codes for CAWRQYQETQYF. The rearrangement joins TRBV30 to TRBJ2-5, with D possibly matching TRBD1 (5 bases). The germline V gene has CDR1 GTSNPN and CDR2 SVGIG (reference sequence). The CDR3 covers 12 residues. The whole variable domain, remainder taken from reference TRBV30 and TRBJ2-5, is SQTIHQWPATLVQPVGSPLSLECTVEGTSNPNLYWYRQAAGRGLQLLFYSVGIGQISSEVPQNLSASRPQDRQFILSSKKLLLSDSGFYLCAWRQYQETQYFGPGTRLLVL.

This chain connects TRBV7-6 to TRBJ2-1, with TRBD1 as a possible D gene (6 bases). CDR3 length: 16 residues. V dropped 0 bases and J dropped 1 base, with 10 bases sitting between them. The germline V gene has CDR1 SGHVS and CDR2 FNYEAQ. The CDR3 DNA is TGTGCCAGCAGCTTAGCGCAGGGGACATCCTACAATGAGCAGTTCTTC. It encodes CASSLAQGTSYNEQFF.

V is TRBV9 and J is TRBJ2-5, with D tentatively TRBD1 (6 bases). Germline V lookup: CDR1 SGDLS, CDR2 YYNGEE. This CDR3 spans 14 amino acids. V gave up 0 bases and J gave up 1 base, with 7 bases separating them. CDR3 in amino acids: CASSVVDSQETQYF. CDR3 DNA: TGTGCCAGCAGCGTAGTGGACAGCCAAGAGACCCAGTACTTC.

The chain joins TRBV12-5 to TRBJ2-5; D is ambiguous. Trimming removed 8 bases from V and 2 bases from J, with 15 bases in between. From germline, CDR1 is LGHNT and CDR2 FRNRAP. The CDR3 is made up of 14 amino acids. The CDR3 DNA follows: TGTGCTAGTTCGGGTGACGGTGGACAAGAGACCCAGTACTTC. This codes for CASSGDGGQETQYF.

The rearrangement uses TRBV29-1 and TRBJ2-5; 7 positions agree with TRBD1. Germline V lookup: CDR1 SQVTM, CDR2 ANQGSEA. CDR3 length: 15 residues. V dropped 3 bases and J dropped 4; count of bases not matched to a gene: 11. This CDR3 is CSVEKGTGVGETQYF. CDR3 sequence (DNA): TGCAGCGTTGAGAAAGGAACAGGGGTGGGAGAGACCCAGTACTTC.

This rearrangement joins TRBV18 to TRBJ2-3; tentative D call: TRBD2 (7 bases). Per germline, CDR1 KGHSH and CDR2 LQKENI. The CDR3 totals 14 residues. Deletions cut 3 bases from V and 5 bases from J, with 12 bases between. The CDR3 is CASSPGGGRDTQYF. The CDR3, as DNA: TGTGCCAGCTCACCCGGGGGCGGGAGAGATACGCAGTATTTT.

The V and J genes are TRBV2 and TRBJ2-5; 9 bases are shared with TRBD1. V lost 4 bases, J lost 3 bases, and 6 bases stayed unmatched. The germline V gene encodes CDR1 SNHLY and CDR2 FYNNEI. This CDR3 spans 15 amino acids. The DNA of the CDR3 is TGTGCCAGCAGTGTGGGGGGACAGGGTAAAGAGACCCAGTACTTC. Its translation: CASSVGGQGKETQYF. Supplemented by reference TRBV2 and TRBJ2-5, the full variable domain reads EPEVTQTPSHQVTQMGQEVILRCVPISNHLYFYWYRQILGQKVEFLVSFYNNEISEKSEIFDDQFSVERPDGSNFTLKIRSTKLEDSAMYFCASSVGGQGKETQYFGPGTRLLVL.

The genes are TRBV28 and TRBJ2-2; 8 bases are a match to TRBD1. V gave up 3 bases and J gave up 0 bases; unmatched junction bases: 6. The length of the CDR3 is 17 residues. Germline lookup yields CDR1 MDHEN and CDR2 SYDVKM. In DNA, the CDR3 is TGTGCCAGCAGTTTGTTGACGACAGGGGCGAACACCGGGGAGCTGTTTTTT. Its protein product is CASSLLTTGANTGELFF.

The chain is built from TRBV5-6 and TRBJ2-4, with TRBD2 identical over 8 bases. J lost 9 bases, V lost 4 bases, and 9 bases had no gene match. Germline values: CDR1 SGHDT, CDR2 YYEEEE. The CDR3 runs 14 residues. In DNA, the CDR3 is TGTGCCAGCAGCCCGGGACTAGTGGGACCCATTCAGTACTTC. It translates to CASSPGLVGPIQYF. The whole variable domain, remainder taken from reference TRBV5-6 and TRBJ2-4, is DAGVTQSPTHLIKTRGQQVTLRCSPKSGHDTVSWYQQALGQGPQFIFQYYEEEERQRGNFPDRFSGHQFPNYSSELNVNALLLGDSALYLCASSPGLVGPIQYFGAGTRLSVL.

The chain is built from TRBV10-3 and TRBJ1-1; D is undetermined. V shed 5 bases and J shed 6 bases, with 13 bases lying between them. The CDR3 has 13 residues. From germline, CDR1 is ENHRY and CDR2 SYGVKD. This CDR3 reads CAISPHDAPEAFF. CDR3 DNA: TGTGCCATCAGTCCCCACGATGCGCCTGAAGCTTTCTTT.